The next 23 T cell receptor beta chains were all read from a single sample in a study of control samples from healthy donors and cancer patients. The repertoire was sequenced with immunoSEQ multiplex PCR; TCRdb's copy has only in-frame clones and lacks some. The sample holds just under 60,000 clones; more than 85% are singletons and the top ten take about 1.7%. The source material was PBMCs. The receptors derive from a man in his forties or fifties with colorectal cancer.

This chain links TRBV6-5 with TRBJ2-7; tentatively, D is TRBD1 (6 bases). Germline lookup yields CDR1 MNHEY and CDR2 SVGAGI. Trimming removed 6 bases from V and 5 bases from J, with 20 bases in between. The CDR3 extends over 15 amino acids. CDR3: CASRTSRTGIHEQYF. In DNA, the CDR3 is TGTGCCAGCAGAACAAGCAGAACAGGGATCCACGAGCAGTACTTC.

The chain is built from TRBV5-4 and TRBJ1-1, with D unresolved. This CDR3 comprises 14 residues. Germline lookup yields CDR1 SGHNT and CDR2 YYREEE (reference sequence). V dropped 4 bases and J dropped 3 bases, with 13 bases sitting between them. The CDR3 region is CASSPINGHTEAFF. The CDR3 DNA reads TGTGCCAGCAGCCCGATTAACGGGCACACTGAAGCTTTCTTT.

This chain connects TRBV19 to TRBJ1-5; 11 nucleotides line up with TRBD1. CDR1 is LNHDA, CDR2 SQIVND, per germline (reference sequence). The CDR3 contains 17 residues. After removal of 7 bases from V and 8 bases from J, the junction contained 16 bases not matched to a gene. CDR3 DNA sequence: TGTGCCAGTACCGGAGGGGGGACAGGGGGAATCAGTAAGCCCCAGCATTTT. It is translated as CASTGGGTGGISKPQHF.

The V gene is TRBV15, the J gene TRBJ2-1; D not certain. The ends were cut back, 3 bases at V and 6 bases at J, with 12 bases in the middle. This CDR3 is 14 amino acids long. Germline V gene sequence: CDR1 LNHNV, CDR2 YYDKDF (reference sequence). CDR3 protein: CATSSLPLANEQFF. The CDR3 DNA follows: TGTGCCACCAGCAGTTTACCATTAGCCAATGAGCAGTTCTTC.

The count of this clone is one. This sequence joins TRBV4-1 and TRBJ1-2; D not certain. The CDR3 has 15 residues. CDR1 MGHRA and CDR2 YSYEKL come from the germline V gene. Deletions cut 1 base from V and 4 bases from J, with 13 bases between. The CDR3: CASSQAATGPYGYTF. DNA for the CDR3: TGCGCCAGCAGCCAAGCCGCCACCGGCCCCTATGGCTACACCTTC.

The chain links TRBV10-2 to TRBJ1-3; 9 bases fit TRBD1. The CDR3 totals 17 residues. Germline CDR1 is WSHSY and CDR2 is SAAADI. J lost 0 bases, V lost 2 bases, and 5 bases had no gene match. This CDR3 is CASSEAPGQGSGNTIYF. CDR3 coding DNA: TGCGCCAGCAGTGAGGCGCCGGGACAGGGCTCTGGAAACACCATATATTTT.

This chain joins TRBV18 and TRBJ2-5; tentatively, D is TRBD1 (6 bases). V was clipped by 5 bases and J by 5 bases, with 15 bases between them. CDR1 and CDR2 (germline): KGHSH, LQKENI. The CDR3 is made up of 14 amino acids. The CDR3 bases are TGTGCCAGCTCAACGAGGACAGTGATGGAGACCCAGTACTTC. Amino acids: CASSTRTVMETQYF.

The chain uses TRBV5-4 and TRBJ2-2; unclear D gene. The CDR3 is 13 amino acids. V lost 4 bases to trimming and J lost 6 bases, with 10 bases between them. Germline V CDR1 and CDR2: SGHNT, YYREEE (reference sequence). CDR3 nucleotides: TGTGCCAGCAGCCCCGTGGGGTCCGGGGAGCTGTTTTTT. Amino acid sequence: CASSPVGSGELFF.

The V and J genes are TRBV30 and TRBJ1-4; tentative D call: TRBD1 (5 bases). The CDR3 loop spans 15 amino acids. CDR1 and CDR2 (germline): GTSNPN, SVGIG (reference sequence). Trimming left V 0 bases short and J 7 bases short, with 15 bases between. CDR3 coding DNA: TGTGCCTGGAGTGTACGACAGATTTGGGGTGAAAAACTGTTTTTT. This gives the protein CAWSVRQIWGEKLFF.

The CDR3 bases are TGTGCCAGCAGCTTAGATCGGGACACCTACGAGCAGTACTTC. Translation: CASSLDRDTYEQYF. The V and J genes are TRBV11-2 and TRBJ2-7; TRBD1 is a possible D gene (6 bases). Trimming cost V 0 bases and J 2 bases, with 8 bases left between them. CDR1 is SGHAT and CDR2 is FQNNGV in the germline V gene. The length of the CDR3 is 14 residues.

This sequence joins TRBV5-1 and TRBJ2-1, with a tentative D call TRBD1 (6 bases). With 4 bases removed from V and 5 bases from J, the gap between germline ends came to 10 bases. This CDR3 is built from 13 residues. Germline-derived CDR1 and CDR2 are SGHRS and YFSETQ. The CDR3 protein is CASSGTGHNEQFF. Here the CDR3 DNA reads TGCGCCAGCAGCGGAACAGGGCACAATGAGCAGTTCTTC. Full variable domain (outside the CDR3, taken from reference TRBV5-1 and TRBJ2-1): KAGVTQTPRYLIKTRGQQVTLSCSPISGHRSVSWYQQTPGQGLQFLFEYFSETQRNKGNFPGRFSGRQFSNSRSEMNVSTLELGDSALYLCASSGTGHNEQFFGPGTRLTVL.

The CDR3: CASSLAPGSYYEQYF. The CDR3 DNA sequence: TGCGCCAGCAGCTTGGCCCCCGGGAGCTACTACGAGCAGTACTTC. The chain has TRBV5-1 and TRBJ2-7, with a tentative D call TRBD2 (6 bases). Trimming took 0 bases from V and 3 from J, leaving 13 bases between them. Germline V CDR1 and CDR2: SGHRS, YFSETQ. The CDR3 has 15 amino acids.

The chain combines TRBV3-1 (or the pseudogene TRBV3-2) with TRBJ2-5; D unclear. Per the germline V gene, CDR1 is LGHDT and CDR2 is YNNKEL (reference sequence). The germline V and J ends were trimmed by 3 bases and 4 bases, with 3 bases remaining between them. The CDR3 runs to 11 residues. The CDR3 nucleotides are TGTGCCAGCAGCCAGGGAGAGACCCAGTACTTC. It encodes CASSQGETQYF.

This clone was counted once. CDR3: CASSLGPSGFYEQYF. The DNA for the CDR3 is TGTGCCAGCAGCTTAGGTCCTAGCGGTTTCTACGAGCAGTACTTC. The chain combines TRBV7-2 with TRBJ2-7; 7 bases match TRBD2. CDR1 is SGHTA and CDR2 is FQGNSA in the germline V gene. The CDR3 runs 15 residues. The ends lost 1 base at V and 3 bases at J; junction bases unmatched: 6.

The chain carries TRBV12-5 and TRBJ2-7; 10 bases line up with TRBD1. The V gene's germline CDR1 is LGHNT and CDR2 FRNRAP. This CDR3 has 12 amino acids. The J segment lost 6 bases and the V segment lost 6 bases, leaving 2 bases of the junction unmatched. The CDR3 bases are TGTGCTAGTGGGGGACAGGGGTTCGAGCAGTACTTC. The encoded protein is CASGGQGFEQYF.

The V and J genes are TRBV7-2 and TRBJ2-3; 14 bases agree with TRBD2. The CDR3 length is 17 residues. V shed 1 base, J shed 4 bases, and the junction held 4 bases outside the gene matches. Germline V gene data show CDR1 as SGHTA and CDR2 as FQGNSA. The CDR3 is CASSLGLAGGWADTQYF. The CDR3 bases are TGTGCCAGCAGCTTAGGACTAGCGGGGGGGTGGGCAGATACGCAGTATTTT.

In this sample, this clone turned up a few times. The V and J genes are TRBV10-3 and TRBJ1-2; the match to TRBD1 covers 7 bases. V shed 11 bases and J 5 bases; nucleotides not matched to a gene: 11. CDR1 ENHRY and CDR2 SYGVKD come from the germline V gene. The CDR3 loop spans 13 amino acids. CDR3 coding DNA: TGTGCCTCCTCCCGGGACAGCCTATATGGCTACACCTTC. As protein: CASSRDSLYGYTF.

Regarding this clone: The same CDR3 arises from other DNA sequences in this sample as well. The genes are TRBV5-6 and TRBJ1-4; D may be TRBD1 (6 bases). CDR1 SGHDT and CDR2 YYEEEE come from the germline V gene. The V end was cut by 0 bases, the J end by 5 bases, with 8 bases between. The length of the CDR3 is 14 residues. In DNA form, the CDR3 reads TGTGCCAGCAGCTTGGGAAGGGGGAATGAAAAACTGTTTTTT. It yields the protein CASSLGRGNEKLFF.

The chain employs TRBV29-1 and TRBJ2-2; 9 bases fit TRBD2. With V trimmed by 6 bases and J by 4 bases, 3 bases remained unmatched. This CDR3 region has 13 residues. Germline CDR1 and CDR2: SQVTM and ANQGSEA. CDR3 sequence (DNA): TGCAGCGTATTAGCGGGGGTCACCGGGGAGCTGTTTTTT. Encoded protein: CSVLAGVTGELFF.

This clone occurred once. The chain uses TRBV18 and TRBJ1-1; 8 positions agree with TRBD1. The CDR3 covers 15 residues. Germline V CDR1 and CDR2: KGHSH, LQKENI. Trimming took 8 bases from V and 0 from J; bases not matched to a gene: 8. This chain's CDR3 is CASTIQGDMNTEAFF. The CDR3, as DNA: TGTGCCAGCACCATACAGGGGGATATGAACACTGAAGCTTTCTTT.

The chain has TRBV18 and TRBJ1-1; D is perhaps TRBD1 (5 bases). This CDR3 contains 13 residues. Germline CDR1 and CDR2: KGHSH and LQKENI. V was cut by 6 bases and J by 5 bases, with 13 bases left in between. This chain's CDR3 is CASSREGETEAFF. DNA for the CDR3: TGTGCCAGCTCCCGGGAAGGGGAGACTGAAGCTTTCTTT.

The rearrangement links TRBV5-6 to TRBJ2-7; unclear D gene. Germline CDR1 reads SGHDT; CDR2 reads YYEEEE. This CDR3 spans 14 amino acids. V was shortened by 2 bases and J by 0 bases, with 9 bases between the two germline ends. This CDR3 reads CASSFGPLSYEQYF. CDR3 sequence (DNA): TGTGCCAGCAGCTTTGGTCCCCTCTCCTACGAGCAGTACTTC. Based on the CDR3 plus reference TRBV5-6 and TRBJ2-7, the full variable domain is DAGVTQSPTHLIKTRGQQVTLRCSPKSGHDTVSWYQQALGQGPQFIFQYYEEEERQRGNFPDRFSGHQFPNYSSELNVNALLLGDSALYLCASSFGPLSYEQYFGPGTRLTVT.

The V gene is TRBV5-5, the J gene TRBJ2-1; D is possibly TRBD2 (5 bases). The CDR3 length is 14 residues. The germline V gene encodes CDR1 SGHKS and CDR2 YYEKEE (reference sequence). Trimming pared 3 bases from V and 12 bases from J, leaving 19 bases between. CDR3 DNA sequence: TGTGCCAGCAGCTCGGGGATAGGGTCCCTAATGCAGTTCTTC. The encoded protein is CASSSGIGSLMQFF.